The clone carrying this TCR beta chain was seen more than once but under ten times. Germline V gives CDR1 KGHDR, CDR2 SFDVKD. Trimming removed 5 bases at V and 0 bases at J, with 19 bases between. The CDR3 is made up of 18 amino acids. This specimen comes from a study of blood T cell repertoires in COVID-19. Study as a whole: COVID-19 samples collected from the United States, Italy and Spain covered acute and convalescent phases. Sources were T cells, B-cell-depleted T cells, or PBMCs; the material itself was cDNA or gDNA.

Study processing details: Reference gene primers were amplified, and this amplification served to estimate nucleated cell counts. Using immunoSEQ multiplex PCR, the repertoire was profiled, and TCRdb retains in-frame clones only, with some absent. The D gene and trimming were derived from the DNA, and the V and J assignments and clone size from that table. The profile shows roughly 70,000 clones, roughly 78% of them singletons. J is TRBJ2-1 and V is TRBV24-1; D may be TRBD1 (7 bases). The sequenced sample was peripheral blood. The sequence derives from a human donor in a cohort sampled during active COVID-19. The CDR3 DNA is TGTGCCACCAGTGGGAGGGCCGGGACAGAGAGCTCCTACAATGAGCAGTTCTTC. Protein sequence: CATSGRAGTESSYNEQFF.